Below are 21 T cell receptor beta chains sequenced from a single sample in a study of neurological immune-mediated disorders. Each CDR3 protein is one row after TCRdb ran MiXCR on the 5' RACE reads. Of roughly 71,000 distinct CDR3 sequences in the sample, about 4% are singletons; the top ten hold 1% to 1.5%. Material: PBMCs. The receptor source for this set is a man aged 25-40 years with multiple sclerosis.

The chain carries TRBV28 and TRBJ2-4; no firm D call. Deletions cut 4 bases from V and 10 bases from J, with 8 bases between. Germline CDR1 reads MDHEN; CDR2 reads SYDVKM. The CDR3 has 11 amino acids. CDR3 loop: CASSSLKIQYF. Here the CDR3 DNA reads TGTGCCAGCAGTTCCTTGAAAATTCAGTACTTC.

This clonotype was observed at least ten times. The chain recombines TRBV7-2 with TRBJ2-1; D is possibly TRBD2 (7 bases). The V gene's germline CDR1 is SGHTA and CDR2 FQGNSA. This CDR3 has 15 amino acids. Trimming stripped 9 bases from V and 4 bases from J, with 19 bases between. The CDR3 DNA follows: TGTGCCAGTAATGGGGGGGCTCGGTTGTACAATGAGCAGTTCTTC. It translates to CASNGGARLYNEQFF.

Ten or more counts support this clonotype. CDR3 protein: CASSPFGGDTDTQYF. The CDR3 nucleotides read TGTGCCAGCAGCCCCTTCGGCGGAGACACAGATACGCAGTATTTT. V usage is TRBV7-9 and J usage is TRBJ2-3, with D uncertain. The CDR3 runs to 15 residues. Germline CDR1 reads SEHNR; CDR2 reads FQNEAQ (reference sequence). The V end was cut by 5 bases, the J end by 2 bases, with 14 bases between.

In this sample, this clonotype turned up many times. The chain recombines TRBV20-1 with TRBJ2-2; TRBD2 might be the D (6 bases). This CDR3 contains 15 residues. Trimming took off 5 bases at V and 4 bases at J, with 17 bases between the two ends. Germline V lookup: CDR1 DFQATT, CDR2 SNEGSKA (reference sequence). CDR3 protein: CSAGWGEVGTGELFF. CDR3 sequence (DNA): TGCAGTGCTGGCTGGGGGGAGGTGGGCACCGGGGAGCTGTTTTTT.

This clonotype was observed at least ten times. The genes are TRBV21-1 and TRBJ1-2; the tabulated D call, TRBD1, remains unverified against the DNA. TRBV21-1 is a pseudogene segment. This CDR3 contains 15 residues. CDR3 sequence (DNA): TGTGCCAGCAGCAAAAAAAACAGGAGGGGGTATGGCTACACCTTC. Protein product: CASSKKNRRGYGYTF.

The V and J genes are TRBV5-1 and TRBJ2-1; 11 bases align to TRBD2. The V gene's germline CDR1 is SGHRS and CDR2 YFSETQ. After removal of 2 bases from V and 0 bases from J, the junction contained 1 base not matched to a gene. The CDR3 is 16 amino acids. CDR3 residues: CASSFLAGGSYNEQFF. The CDR3 nucleotides read TGCGCCAGCAGCTTTCTAGCGGGGGGCTCCTACAATGAGCAGTTCTTC. The full variable domain, rest sourced from reference TRBV5-1 and TRBJ2-1, is KAGVTQTPRYLIKTRGQQVTLSCSPISGHRSVSWYQQTPGQGLQFLFEYFSETQRNKGNFPGRFSGRQFSNSRSEMNVSTLELGDSALYLCASSFLAGGSYNEQFFGPGTRLTVL.

Notes on this clonotype: It may be a read error: a sequence one base away is much more abundant. DNA for the CDR3: TGCAGCGTTGACAGGGCCAGGAACGAGCAGTACTTC. Translated, it gives CSVDRARNEQYF. V usage is TRBV29-1 and J usage is TRBJ2-7; D perhaps matches TRBD1 (5 bases). Between the trimmed V and J ends, which lost 3 bases and 5 bases, there was a span of 11 bases. The CDR3 runs to 12 residues. Germline V CDR1 and CDR2: SQVTM, ANQGSEA.

There are many counts of this clonotype. The V and J genes are TRBV10-3 and TRBJ1-2; a possible D gene is TRBD1 (6 bases). CDR1 is ENHRY and CDR2 is SYGVKD in the germline V gene. This CDR3 is 15 amino acids long. V was trimmed by 4 bases and J by 3 bases, leaving 15 bases between them. CDR3 in amino acids: CAISGLGGFDYGYTF. CDR3 DNA sequence: TGTGCCATCAGTGGGTTAGGGGGGTTCGACTATGGCTACACCTTC.

This clonotype has a count of ten or more. The CDR3 here is CASSPADRVGTEAFF. CDR3 sequence (DNA): TGTGCCAGCTCACCGGCGGACAGGGTTGGAACTGAAGCTTTCTTT. The chain uses TRBV18 and TRBJ1-1; 8 nucleotides match TRBD1. The CDR3 is 15 amino acids. Trimming at V came to 3 bases and at J to 5 bases, leaving 8 bases not matched to a gene. Germline-derived CDR1 and CDR2 are KGHSH and LQKENI.

This clonotype was found many times. This chain uses TRBV7-2 with TRBJ2-7, with a tentative D call TRBD2 (6 bases). This CDR3 contains 13 residues. With 3 bases removed from V and 1 base from J, the gap between germline ends came to 7 bases. CDR1 and CDR2 (germline): SGHTA, FQGNSA. CDR3 in amino acids: CASSFAGSYEQYF. CDR3 coding DNA: TGTGCCAGCAGCTTTGCGGGATCCTACGAGCAGTACTTC.

Many counts were recorded for this clonotype. V gene TRBV19 combines with J gene TRBJ2-1; no definite D call. With 0 bases removed from V and 1 base from J, the gap between germline ends came to 7 bases. Germline lookup yields CDR1 LNHDA and CDR2 SQIVND (reference sequence). This CDR3 has 15 residues. DNA for the CDR3: TGTGCCAGTAGTATAGACCAGATTTCCTACAATGAGCAGTTCTTC. The encoded protein is CASSIDQISYNEQFF. The whole variable domain, remainder taken from reference TRBV19 and TRBJ2-1, is DGGITQSPKYLFRKEGQNVTLSCEQNLNHDAMYWYRQDPGQGLRLIYYSQIVNDFQKGDIAEGYSVSREKKESFPLTVTSAQKNPTAFYLCASSIDQISYNEQFFGPGTRLTVL.

This clonotype was detected many times. This chain links TRBV5-6 with TRBJ2-5; maybe TRBD1 (6 bases). V was cut by 4 bases and J by 2 bases, with 12 bases left in between. This CDR3 spans 14 amino acids. CDR1 SGHDT and CDR2 YYEEEE come from the germline V gene. The CDR3 loop is CASSPLGAQETQYF. In DNA, the CDR3 is TGTGCCAGCAGCCCACTGGGGGCACAAGAGACCCAGTACTTC. Complete variable domain (other parts from reference TRBV5-6 and TRBJ2-5): DAGVTQSPTHLIKTRGQQVTLRCSPKSGHDTVSWYQQALGQGPQFIFQYYEEEERQRGNFPDRFSGHQFPNYSSELNVNALLLGDSALYLCASSPLGAQETQYFGPGTRLLVL.

This clonotype was recorded many times. The chain uses TRBV5-1 and TRBJ2-2; perhaps TRBD1 as D (5 bases). This CDR3 is 14 amino acids long. From germline, CDR1 is SGHRS and CDR2 YFSETQ. The ends were cut back, 4 bases at V and 9 bases at J, with 16 bases in the middle. The CDR3 DNA reads as TGCGCCAGCAGCCCTTGGCAGGGATCGTGGGAGCTGTTTTTT. It is translated as CASSPWQGSWELFF.

The table lists this clonotype with many counts. The V gene is TRBV5-1, the J gene TRBJ2-3; 10 bases map to TRBD1. The CDR3 spans 16 residues. Germline V CDR1 and CDR2: SGHRS, YFSETQ. V lost 3 bases, J lost 3 bases, and 7 bases stayed unmatched. CDR3 DNA: TGCGCCAGCAGCTGGGGGACAGGGGCTGGGACAGATACGCAGTATTTT. It codes for CASSWGTGAGTDTQYF.

This clonotype showed up just a few times. The chain links TRBV5-1 to TRBJ2-1; 7 nucleotides agree with TRBD2. The CDR3 contains 14 residues. In germline, CDR1 is SGHRS, CDR2 YFSETQ. Trimming took 8 bases from V and 6 from J; bases not matched to a gene: 11. The CDR3: CASATSDYSNEQFF. DNA for the CDR3: TGCGCCAGTGCAACTAGCGACTACAGCAATGAGCAGTTCTTC.

This clonotype was recorded at least ten times. J is TRBJ1-1 and V is TRBV5-1; D may be TRBD1 (6 bases). The CDR3 totals 15 residues. Germline values: CDR1 SGHRS, CDR2 YFSETQ. Trimming pared 4 bases from V and 0 bases from J, leaving 13 bases between. The CDR3 region is CASSGTTGLNTEAFF. In nucleotides, the CDR3 is TGCGCCAGCAGCGGAACGACAGGTTTGAACACTGAAGCTTTCTTT.

This clonotype was counted many times. This chain links TRBV20-1 with TRBJ1-5, with D perhaps TRBD1 (5 bases). Germline V lookup: CDR1 DFQATT, CDR2 SNEGSKA (reference sequence). The CDR3 length is 14 residues. V dropped 6 bases and J dropped 1 base, with 13 bases sitting between them. Here the CDR3 reads CSARGRSSNQPQHF. The DNA of the CDR3 is TGCAGTGCCCGGGGACGGTCGAGCAATCAGCCCCAGCATTTT.

This clonotype was counted a few times. The junction departs from germline at one end; a sequencing error may be responsible. The chain couples TRBV29-1 to TRBJ2-6; perhaps TRBD1 as D (5 bases). CDR1 and CDR2 (germline): SQVTM, ANQGSEA. There are 14 residues in the CDR3. CDR3 amino acids: CSVEGGTGAKVLTF. Here the CDR3 DNA reads TGCAGCGTTGAAGGGGGAACTGGGGCCAAAGTCCTGACTTTC.

The sample holds many counts of this clonotype. The rearrangement links TRBV20-1 to TRBJ2-3, with a possible D match to TRBD1 (5 bases). The length of the CDR3 is 12 residues. Germline CDR1 is DFQATT and CDR2 is SNEGSKA (reference sequence). V was clipped by 6 bases and J by 3 bases, with 10 bases between them. Here the CDR3 DNA reads TGCAGTGCGCGACAGTTTACAGATACGCAGTATTTT. Protein product: CSARQFTDTQYF.

This clonotype was seen at least ten times. This sequence joins TRBV12-3 or TRBV12-4 and TRBJ1-1; D might be TRBD1 (6 bases). The CDR3 totals 14 residues. V dropped 1 base and J dropped 9 bases, with 15 bases sitting between them. CDR3 amino acids: CASSLVSRGSKAFF. The DNA of the CDR3 is TGTGCCAGCAGTTTAGTTTCCAGGGGATCCAAAGCTTTCTTT.

This clonotype was counted ten times or more. The chain carries TRBV5-1 and TRBJ2-5; 8 nucleotides match TRBD2. V shed 1 base and J 5 bases; nucleotides not matched to a gene: 7. Germline V gene sequence: CDR1 SGHRS, CDR2 YFSETQ. The CDR3 consists of 15 residues. The DNA for the CDR3 is TGCGCCAGCAGCTTGATCCCGGGGGGGGAGGAGACCCAGTACTTC. It yields the protein CASSLIPGGEETQYF.